The sequence of this T cell receptor beta chain was determined in a study of CD8 T cells in ankylosing spondylitis. Study-level points and caveats: From matched ankylosing spondylitis synovial fluid, disease-linked clones were reportedly recovered at significantly enriched levels. It appeared that ankylosing spondylitis blood was characterized by a TCR beta motif of fewer than 10 highly homologous variants. Some of the motif variants had earlier been found in reactive arthritis patients' fluid and blood.

TCRdb called the 5' RACE reads again in MiXCR, with one record for every CDR3 protein. The data show about 260,000 distinct CDR3 sequences, approximately 24% seen once. CDR1 DFQATT and CDR2 SNEGSKA come from the germline V gene (reference sequence). This CDR3 is 13 amino acids long. Unmatched junction bases numbered 7, after V lost 6 bases and J lost 8 bases. In this sample, this clonotype turned up a few times. Antigen: not known. This chain uses TRBV20-1 with TRBJ1-4; 9 nucleotides align to TRBD1. The TCR was taken from a male donor with ankylosing spondylitis or in good health (not recorded which). Sequencing was performed on blood, either unsorted or a sorted T cell fraction (not recorded which). CDR3 in amino acids: CSASTGGDEKLFF. DNA for the CDR3: TGCAGTGCCAGCACAGGGGGCGACGAAAAACTGTTTTTT.